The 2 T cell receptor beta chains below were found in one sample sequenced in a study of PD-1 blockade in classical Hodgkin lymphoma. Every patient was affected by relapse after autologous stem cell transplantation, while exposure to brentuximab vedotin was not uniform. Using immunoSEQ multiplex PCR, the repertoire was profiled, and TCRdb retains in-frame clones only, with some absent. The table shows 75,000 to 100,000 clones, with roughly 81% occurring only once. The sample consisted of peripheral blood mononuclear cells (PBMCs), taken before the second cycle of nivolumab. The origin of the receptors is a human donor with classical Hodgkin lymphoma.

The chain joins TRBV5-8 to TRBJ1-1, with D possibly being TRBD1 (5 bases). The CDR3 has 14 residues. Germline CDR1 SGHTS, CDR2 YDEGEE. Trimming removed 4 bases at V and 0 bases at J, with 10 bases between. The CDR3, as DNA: TGTGCCAGCAGCCCGGGGACCTTGAACACTGAAGCTTTCTTT. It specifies CASSPGTLNTEAFF. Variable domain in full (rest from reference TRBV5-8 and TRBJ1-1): EAGVTQSPTHLIKTRGQQATLRCSPISGHTSVYWYQQALGLGLQFLLWYDEGEERNRGNFPPRFSGRQFPNYSSELNVNALELEDSALYLCASSPGTLNTEAFFGQGTRLTVV.

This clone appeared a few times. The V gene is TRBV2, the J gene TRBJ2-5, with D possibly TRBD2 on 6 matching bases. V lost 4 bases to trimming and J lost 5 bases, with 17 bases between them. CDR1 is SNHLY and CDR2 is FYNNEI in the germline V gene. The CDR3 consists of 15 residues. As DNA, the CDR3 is TGTGCCAGCAGTGGCCCAGGGCCGGGAGCGGAGACCCAGTACTTC. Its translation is CASSGPGPGAETQYF.